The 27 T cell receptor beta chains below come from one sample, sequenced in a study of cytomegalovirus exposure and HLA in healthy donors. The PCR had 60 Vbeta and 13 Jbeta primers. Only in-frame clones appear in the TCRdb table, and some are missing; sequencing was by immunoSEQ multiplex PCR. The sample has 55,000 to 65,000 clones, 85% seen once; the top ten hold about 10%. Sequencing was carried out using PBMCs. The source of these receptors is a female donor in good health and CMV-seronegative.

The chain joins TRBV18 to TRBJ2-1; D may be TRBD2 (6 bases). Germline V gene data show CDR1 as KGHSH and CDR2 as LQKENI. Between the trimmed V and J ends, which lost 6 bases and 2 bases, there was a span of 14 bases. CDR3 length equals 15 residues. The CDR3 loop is CASSGDSGTYNEQFF. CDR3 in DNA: TGTGCCAGCTCGGGGGACTCCGGAACCTACAATGAGCAGTTCTTC.

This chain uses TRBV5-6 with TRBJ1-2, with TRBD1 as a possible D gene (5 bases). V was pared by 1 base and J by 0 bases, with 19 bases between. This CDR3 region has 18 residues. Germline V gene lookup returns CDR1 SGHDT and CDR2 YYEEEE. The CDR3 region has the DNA TGTGCCAGCAGCTTGAGGTTTGGGGGGAATCGGGCTAACTATGGCTACACCTTC. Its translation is CASSLRFGGNRANYGYTF.

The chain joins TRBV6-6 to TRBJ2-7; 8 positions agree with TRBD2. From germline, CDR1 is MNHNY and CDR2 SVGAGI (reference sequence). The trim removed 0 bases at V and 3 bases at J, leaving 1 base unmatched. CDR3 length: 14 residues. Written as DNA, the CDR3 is TGTGCCAGCAGTTACTCGGGGACTAGCTACGAGCAGTACTTC. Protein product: CASSYSGTSYEQYF.

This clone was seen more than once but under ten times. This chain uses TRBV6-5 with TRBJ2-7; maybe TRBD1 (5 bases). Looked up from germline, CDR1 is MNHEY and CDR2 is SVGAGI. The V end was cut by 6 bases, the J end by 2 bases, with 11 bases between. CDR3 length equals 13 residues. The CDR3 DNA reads TGTGCCAGCAGCCTACAGGTAACCTACGAGCAGTACTTC. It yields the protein CASSLQVTYEQYF.

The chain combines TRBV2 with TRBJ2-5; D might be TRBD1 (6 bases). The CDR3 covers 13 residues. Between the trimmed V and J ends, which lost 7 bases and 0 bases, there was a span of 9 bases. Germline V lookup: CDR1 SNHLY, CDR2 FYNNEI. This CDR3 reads CASTRDNQETQYF. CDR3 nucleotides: TGTGCCAGCACCCGGGACAACCAAGAGACCCAGTACTTC.

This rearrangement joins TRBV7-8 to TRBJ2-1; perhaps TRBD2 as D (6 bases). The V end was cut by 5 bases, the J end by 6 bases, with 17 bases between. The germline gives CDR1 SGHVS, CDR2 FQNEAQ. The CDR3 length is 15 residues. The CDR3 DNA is TGTGCCAGCAGCCCCCATCTGGGGGGACCCAATGAGCAGTTCTTC. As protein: CASSPHLGGPNEQFF. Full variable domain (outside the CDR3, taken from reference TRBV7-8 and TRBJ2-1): GAGVSQSPRYKVAKRGQDVALRCDPISGHVSLFWYQQALGQGPEFLTYFQNEAQLDKSGLPSDRFFAERPEGSVSTLKIQRTQQEDSAVYLCASSPHLGGPNEQFFGPGTRLTVL.

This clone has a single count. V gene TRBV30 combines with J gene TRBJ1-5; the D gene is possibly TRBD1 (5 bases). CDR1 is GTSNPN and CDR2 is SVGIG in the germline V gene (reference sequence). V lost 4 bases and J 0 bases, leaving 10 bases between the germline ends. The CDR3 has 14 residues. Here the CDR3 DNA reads TGTGCCTGGAACCAGGGATATAGCAATCAGCCCCAGCATTTT. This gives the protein CAWNQGYSNQPQHF.

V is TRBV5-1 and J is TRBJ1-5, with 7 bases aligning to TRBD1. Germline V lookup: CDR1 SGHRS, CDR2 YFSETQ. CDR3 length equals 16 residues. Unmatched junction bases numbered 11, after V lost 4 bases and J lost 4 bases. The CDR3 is CASSIIPGQHNQPQHF. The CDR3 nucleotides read TGCGCCAGCAGCATAATCCCGGGACAGCATAATCAGCCCCAGCATTTT.

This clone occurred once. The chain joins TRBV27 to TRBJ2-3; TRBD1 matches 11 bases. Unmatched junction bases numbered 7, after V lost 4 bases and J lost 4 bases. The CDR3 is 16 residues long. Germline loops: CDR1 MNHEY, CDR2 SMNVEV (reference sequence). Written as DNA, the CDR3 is TGTGCCAGCAGTTCCCTGGGACAGGGGGGCGCAGATACGCAGTATTTT. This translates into CASSSLGQGGADTQYF.

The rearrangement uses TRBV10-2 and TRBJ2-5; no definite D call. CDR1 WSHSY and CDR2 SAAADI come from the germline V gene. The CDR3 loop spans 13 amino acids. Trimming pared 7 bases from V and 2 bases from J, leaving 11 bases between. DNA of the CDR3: TGCGCCAGCAAGTTAGGAGCTCAAGAGACCCAGTACTTC. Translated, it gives CASKLGAQETQYF.

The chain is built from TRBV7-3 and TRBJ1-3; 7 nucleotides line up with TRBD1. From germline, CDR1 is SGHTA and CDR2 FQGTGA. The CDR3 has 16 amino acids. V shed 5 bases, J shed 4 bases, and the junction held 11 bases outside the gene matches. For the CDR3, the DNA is TGTGCCAGCAGCCCACGAAAGGGGGCGCCCGGAAACACCATATATTTT. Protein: CASSPRKGAPGNTIYF.

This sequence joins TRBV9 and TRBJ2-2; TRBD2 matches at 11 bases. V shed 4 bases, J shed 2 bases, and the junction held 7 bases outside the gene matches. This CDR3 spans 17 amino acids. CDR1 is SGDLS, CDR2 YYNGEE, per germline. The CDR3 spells CASSPRLAGPNTGELFF. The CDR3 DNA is TGTGCCAGCAGCCCAAGACTAGCGGGGCCCAACACCGGGGAGCTGTTTTTT.

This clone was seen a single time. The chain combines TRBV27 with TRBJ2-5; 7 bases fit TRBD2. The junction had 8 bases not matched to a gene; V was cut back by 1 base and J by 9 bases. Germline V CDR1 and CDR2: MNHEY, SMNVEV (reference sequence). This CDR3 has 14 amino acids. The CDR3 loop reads CASSLFGGSVAQYF. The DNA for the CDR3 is TGTGCCAGCAGTTTATTCGGCGGGAGTGTGGCCCAGTACTTC.

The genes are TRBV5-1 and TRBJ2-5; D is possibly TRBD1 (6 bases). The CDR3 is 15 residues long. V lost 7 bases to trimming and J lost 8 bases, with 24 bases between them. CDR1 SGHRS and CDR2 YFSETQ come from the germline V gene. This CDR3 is CASGSTPGALVTQYF. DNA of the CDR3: TGCGCCAGCGGCTCAACTCCAGGGGCGTTGGTAACCCAGTACTTC. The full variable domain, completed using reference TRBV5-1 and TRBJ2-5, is KAGVTQTPRYLIKTRGQQVTLSCSPISGHRSVSWYQQTPGQGLQFLFEYFSETQRNKGNFPGRFSGRQFSNSRSEMNVSTLELGDSALYLCASGSTPGALVTQYFGPGTRLLVL.

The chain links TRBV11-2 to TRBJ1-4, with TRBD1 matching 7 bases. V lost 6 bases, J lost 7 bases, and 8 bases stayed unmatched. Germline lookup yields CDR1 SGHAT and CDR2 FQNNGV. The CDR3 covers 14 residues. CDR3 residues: CASSSRGLGEKLFF. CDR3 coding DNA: TGTGCCAGCAGTTCGAGGGGGCTAGGTGAAAAACTGTTTTTT.

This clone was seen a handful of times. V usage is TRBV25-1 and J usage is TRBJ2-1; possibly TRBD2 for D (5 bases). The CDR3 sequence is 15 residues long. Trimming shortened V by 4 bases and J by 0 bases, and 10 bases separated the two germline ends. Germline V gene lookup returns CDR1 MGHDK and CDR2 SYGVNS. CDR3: CASSATIGSYNEQFF. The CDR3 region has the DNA TGTGCCAGCAGTGCGACTATCGGCTCCTACAATGAGCAGTTCTTC.

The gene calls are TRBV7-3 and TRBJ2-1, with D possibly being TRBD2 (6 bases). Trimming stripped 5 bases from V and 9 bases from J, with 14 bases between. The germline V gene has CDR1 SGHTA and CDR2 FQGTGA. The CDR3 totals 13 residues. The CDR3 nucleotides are TGTGCCAGCAGCCCACCCTCCGGGAGTGAGCAGTTCTTC. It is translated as CASSPPSGSEQFF.

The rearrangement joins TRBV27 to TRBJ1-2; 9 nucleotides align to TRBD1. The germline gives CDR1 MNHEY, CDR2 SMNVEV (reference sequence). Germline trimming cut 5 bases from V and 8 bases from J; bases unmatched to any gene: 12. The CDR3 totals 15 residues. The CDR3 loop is CASSLTGGDLGGYTF. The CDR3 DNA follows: TGTGCCAGCAGTCTGACAGGGGGTGACTTGGGAGGCTACACCTTC.

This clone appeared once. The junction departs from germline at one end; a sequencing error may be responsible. DNA for the CDR3: TGTGCTAGCAGCTTTGGCAGTCCCCCCCAGCATTTT. Protein product: CASSFGSPPQHF. This chain connects TRBV7-7 to TRBJ1-5; no clear D gene. CDR3 size: 12 residues. Germline assignment: CDR1 SSHAT and CDR2 FNYEAQ (reference sequence).

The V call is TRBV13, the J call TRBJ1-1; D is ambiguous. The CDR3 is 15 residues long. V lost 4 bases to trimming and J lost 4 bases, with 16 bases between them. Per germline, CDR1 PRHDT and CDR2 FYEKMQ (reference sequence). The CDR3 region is CASSSPSTRSTEAFF. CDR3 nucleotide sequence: TGTGCCAGCAGCTCCCCCTCGACCCGGAGCACTGAAGCTTTCTTT.

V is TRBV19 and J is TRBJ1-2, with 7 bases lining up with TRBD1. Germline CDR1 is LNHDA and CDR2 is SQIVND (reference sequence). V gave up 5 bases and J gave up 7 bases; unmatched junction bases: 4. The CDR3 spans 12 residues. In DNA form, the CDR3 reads TGTGCCAGTAGTGAGGGGGCGCGTGGCTACACCTTC. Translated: CASSEGARGYTF.

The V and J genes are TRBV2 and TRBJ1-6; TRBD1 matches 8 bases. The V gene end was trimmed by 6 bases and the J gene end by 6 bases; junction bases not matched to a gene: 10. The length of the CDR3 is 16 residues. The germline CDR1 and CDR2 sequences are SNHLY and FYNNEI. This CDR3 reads CASSGLGQGLNSPLHF. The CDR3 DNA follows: TGTGCCAGCAGCGGACTTGGACAGGGTCTTAATTCACCCCTCCACTTT.

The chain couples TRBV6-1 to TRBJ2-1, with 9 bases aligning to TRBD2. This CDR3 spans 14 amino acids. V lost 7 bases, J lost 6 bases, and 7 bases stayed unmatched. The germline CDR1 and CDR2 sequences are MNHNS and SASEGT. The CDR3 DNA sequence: TGTGCCAGCACACCTAGCGGGGATTTCAATGAGCAGTTCTTC. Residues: CASTPSGDFNEQFF.

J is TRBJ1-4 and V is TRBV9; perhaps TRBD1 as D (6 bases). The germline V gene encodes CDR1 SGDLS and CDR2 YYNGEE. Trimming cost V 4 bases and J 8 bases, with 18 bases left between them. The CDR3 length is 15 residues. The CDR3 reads CASSSLRGIGEKLFF. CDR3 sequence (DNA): TGTGCCAGCAGCTCCCTCAGGGGTATCGGGGAAAAACTGTTTTTT. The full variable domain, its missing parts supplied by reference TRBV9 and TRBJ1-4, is DSGVTQTPKHLITATGQRVTLRCSPRSGDLSVYWYQQSLDQGLQFLIQYYNGEERAKGNILERFSAQQFPDLHSELNLSSLELGDSALYFCASSSLRGIGEKLFFGSGTQLSVL.

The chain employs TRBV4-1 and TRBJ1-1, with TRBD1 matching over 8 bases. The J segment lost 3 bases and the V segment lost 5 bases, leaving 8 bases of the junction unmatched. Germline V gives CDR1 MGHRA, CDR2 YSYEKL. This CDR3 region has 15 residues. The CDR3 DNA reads TGCGCCAGCAGCTGGAACAGGGGGGGGGACACTGAAGCTTTCTTT. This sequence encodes CASSWNRGGDTEAFF.

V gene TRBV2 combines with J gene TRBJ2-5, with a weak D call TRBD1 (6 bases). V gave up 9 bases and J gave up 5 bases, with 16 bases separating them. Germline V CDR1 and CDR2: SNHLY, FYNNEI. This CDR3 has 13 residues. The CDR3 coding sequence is TGTGCCAGTAAACAGGGAATAGAGGAGACCCAGTACTTC. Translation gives CASKQGIEETQYF.

In nucleotides, the CDR3 is TGTGCCAGTAGTATGTGGGGGCTCGACACTGAAGCTTTCTTT. Translated: CASSMWGLDTEAFF. This chain links TRBV19 with TRBJ1-1; D perhaps matches TRBD1 (6 bases). The ends were cut back, 3 bases at V and 3 bases at J, with 11 bases in the middle. The CDR3 consists of 14 residues. Germline loops: CDR1 LNHDA, CDR2 SQIVND (reference sequence).